A selection of T cell receptor beta chains follows, all from one sample in a study of tumor and adjacent non-tumor tissue in lung cancer. TCRdb ran MiXCR on the multiplex PCR reads and lists one entry per CDR3 protein. The sample carries some 95,000 distinct CDR3 sequences, 75% to 85% recorded once. Sequenced sample: distant non-tumor lung tissue. The receptors stem from a man aged 55 to 69 with small cell lung cancer. The CDR3 runs from the conserved cysteine through the conserved F or W. A D gene is named only where the DNA matches it firmly.

TRBJ1-6 . TRBV13 CASCQNAGSSYNSPLHF
TRBJ2-6 . TRBV5-6 CASSMLWNSGAKVLTF
TRBJ1-2 . TRBV29-1 CSGRDSNYGYTF
TRBJ2-2 . TRBV29-1 CSTRQGNSGEPFF
TRBJ2-4 TRBD1 TRBV6-1 CASSRNRGTLAKNIQYF
TRBJ2-5 . TRBV12-3/TRBV12-4 CVSGLGTQYF
TRBJ1-2 . TRBV6-6 CASSYNHGTDYGYTF
TRBJ2-1 TRBD2 TRBV4-2 CASSQEGREGVGTSEQFF
. TRBD1 TRBV11-1 CASSSTQGTDTQHF
TRBJ2-7 . TRBV28 CASKAKSHDYEQYF
TRBJ2-2 . TRBV29-1 CSARHSAGGTRELFF
TRBJ2-7 . TRBV20-1 CSARHGPAGGIGYEQYF
TRBJ2-1 . TRBV4-2 CAGNQVLGPHFF
TRBJ2-5 . TRBV20-1 CSARGTGRETQYF
. . TRBV29-1 CSEGRVYEQYF
. . TRBV11-3 CASSWGSSYDEQYF
TRBJ2-5 . TRBV29-1 CSVLLTAETQYF
TRBJ2-1 TRBD2 TRBV29-1 CSGAPLRGYFNEQIF
TRBJ2-1 . TRBV11-2 CASSSAFYNEQFF
TRBJ2-7 TRBD1 TRBV28 CASSPTRDSWGYERYF
TRBJ2-1 TRBD1 TRBV5-5 CASSPGTASYNEQFF
TRBJ2-1 TRBD2 TRBV7-9 CASSPRGGSGTAEEQFF
TRBJ2-5 . TRBV10-3 CVIGDTGGGEAQYF
TRBJ2-1 . TRBV5-6 CASSLSWRAANKQFF
TRBJ1-1 TRBD1 TRBV4-1 CANSLDRTATEVFF
TRBJ1-6 . TRBV7-9 CASSLGIGGLNSPLHF
TRBJ1-5 . TRBV28 CASSRASPGARGQPQHF
TRBJ1-1 . TRBV12-3/TRBV12-4 CASSFGGAGTKAFF
TRBJ2-1 TRBD2 TRBV4-1 CASRVGLAGNNEQFF
TRBJ2-2 . TRBV12-3/TRBV12-4 CAIGLAWELFF
TRBJ1-3 . TRBV30 CAWSSGSGNTIYF
TRBJ1-4 . TRBV6-1 CASSEWGEDEKLLF
TRBJ2-2 . TRBV4-1 CASSSMGAYTCELFF
TRBJ1-5 . TRBV4-1 CPNSQDRGDQPQHF
TRBJ1-1 TRBD1 TRBV6-5 CVSSCAAGGRGWTEAFF
TRBJ2-1 TRBD2 TRBV5-1 CASSLTPLAGTNEQFF
TRBJ1-2 . TRBV4-1 CASSRGEFDSYGYTF
TRBJ2-5 . TRBV20-1 CSARDWMASREIQYF
TRBJ2-7 . TRBV4-1 CASSFDRLYEVYF
TRBJ2-3 TRBD1 TRBV11-3 CASSLAGGCDTRYF
TRBJ2-1 TRBD2 TRBV11-1 CANSSESRTSGSGNGQFF
TRBJ2-7 TRBD1 TRBV29-1 CSTRQGPYEQYF
TRBJ2-2 . TRBV6-1 CASSEDYGMPAGEQFF
TRBJ2-1 TRBD2 TRBV28 CASRSGSGNEQFF
TRBJ2-7 TRBD1 TRBV6-2/TRBV6-3 CTSRWDSSYEQYF
TRBJ2-1 TRBD2 TRBV7-3 CASNLGRATYNEQFF
TRBJ2-2 . TRBV6-5 CASWGVPEQGSGELFF
TRBJ2-3 . TRBV5-4 CASSFGPNTQYF
TRBJ1-1 . TRBV12-3/TRBV12-4 CASSILENTEAFF
TRBJ1-5 . TRBV6-1 CASTIDRSNQPQHF
TRBJ1-5 . TRBV10-3 CAISPESNPPHHF
TRBJ2-2 . TRBV11-2 CASSLTRETGELLF
TRBJ2-1 . TRBV11-1 CASRVVGVTEQFF
TRBJ1-6 . TRBV11-2 CTSSLEGPNYSPLHF
TRBJ2-6 . TRBV6-2/TRBV6-3 CASSLIGSGANVLTF
TRBJ1-1 . TRBV6-1 CASRRGGQNTEAFF
TRBJ2-6 . TRBV6-1 CASSEDTGSGVNVLTF
TRBJ1-3 . TRBV11-2 CASSLDSRAGNTTYF